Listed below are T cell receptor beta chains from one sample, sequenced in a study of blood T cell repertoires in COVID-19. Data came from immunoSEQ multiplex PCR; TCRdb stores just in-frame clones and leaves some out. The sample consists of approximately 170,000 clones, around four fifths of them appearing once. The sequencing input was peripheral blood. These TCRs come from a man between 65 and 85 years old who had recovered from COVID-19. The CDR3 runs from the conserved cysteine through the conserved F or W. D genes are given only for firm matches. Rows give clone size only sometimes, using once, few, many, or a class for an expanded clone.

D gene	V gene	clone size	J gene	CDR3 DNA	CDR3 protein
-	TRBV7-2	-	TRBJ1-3	TGTGCCAGCAGTCTAGCGGTACAGTCCTCTGGAAACACCATATATTTT	CASSLAVQSSGNTIYF
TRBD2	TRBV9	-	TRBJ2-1	TGTGCCAGCAGCGGGGGGACTAGCGGGAGGTCCCGAGGCAATGAGCAGTTCTTC	CASSGGTSGRSRGNEQFF
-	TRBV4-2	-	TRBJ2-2	TGTGCCAGCAGCCAAGGGACTACGACGAACACCGGGGAGCTGTTTTTT	CASSQGTTTNTGELFF
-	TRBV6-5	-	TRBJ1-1	TGTGCCAGCAGTTCGGTTTGGGCTTTCTTT	CASSSVWAFF
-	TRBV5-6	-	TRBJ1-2	TGTGCCAGCAGCTTGTTCCGCGGAACCTATGGCTACACCTTC	CASSLFRGTYGYTF
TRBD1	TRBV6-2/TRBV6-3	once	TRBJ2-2	TGTGCCAGCAGCCCCGACAGGGCTAACACCGGGGAGCTGTTTTTT	CASSPDRANTGELFF
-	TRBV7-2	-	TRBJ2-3	TGTGCCAGCAGCTTAGGGGGCTTCACAGATACGCAGTATTTT	CASSLGGFTDTQYF
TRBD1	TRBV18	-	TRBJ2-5	TGTGCCAGCTCTCCAAGACAGGGTATAGAGACCCAGTACTTC	CASSPRQGIETQYF
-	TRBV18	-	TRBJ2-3	TGTGCCAGCTCACCTCCTAGGGAGGATACGCAGTATTTT	CASSPPREDTQYF
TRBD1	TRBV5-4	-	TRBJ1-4	TGTGCCAGCAGCGCCGGGACAGGGTATGCAACTAATGAAAAACTGTTTTTT	CASSAGTGYATNEKLFF
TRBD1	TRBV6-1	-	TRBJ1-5	TGTGCCAGCAGTGAACTTCGAGGGGGCAGTCAGCCCCAGCATTTT	CASSELRGGSQPQHF
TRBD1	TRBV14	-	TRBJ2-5	TGTGCCAGCAGCACGGGACAGGGGGCATCAAGAGAGACCCAGTACTTC	CASSTGQGASRETQYF
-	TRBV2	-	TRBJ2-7	TGTGCCAGCAGTCAACAGAGCTACGAGCAGTACTTC	CASSQQSYEQYF
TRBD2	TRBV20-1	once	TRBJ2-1	TGCAGTGCTAGTGACCCTGTTAGCGGGAGGGAGGATGAGCAGTTCTTC	CSASDPVSGREDEQFF
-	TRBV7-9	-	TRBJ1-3	TGTGCCAGCAGCTCCCGTGACACCATATATTTT	CASSSRDTIYF
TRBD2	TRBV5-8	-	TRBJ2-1	TGTGCCAGCAGCTTAGATAGCGGGGCCAGCTACAATGAGCAGTTCTTC	CASSLDSGASYNEQFF
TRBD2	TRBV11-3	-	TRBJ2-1	TGTGCCAGCAGCCTACAAGCGGGAGCGGGCTACAATGAGCAGTTCTTC	CASSLQAGAGYNEQFF
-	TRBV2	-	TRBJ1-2	TGTGCCAGCAGTGGGAGGGACGGGGGGTACGGTGGCTACACCTTC	CASSGRDGGYGGYTF
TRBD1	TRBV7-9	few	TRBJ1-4	TGTGCCAGCAGCTTAATGAGTTTCCCGGGACAGGATAATGAAAAACTGTTTTTT	CASSLMSFPGQDNEKLFF
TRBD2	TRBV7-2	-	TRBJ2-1	TGTGCCAGCAGCTACCTTCCGGGACTAGCGAGGAATTACAATGAGCAGTTCTTC	CASSYLPGLARNYNEQFF
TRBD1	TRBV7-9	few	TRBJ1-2	TGTGCCAGCAGCTTCTCGACAGGGAAGGTCCATGGCTACACCTTC	CASSFSTGKVHGYTF
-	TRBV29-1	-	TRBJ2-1	TGCAGCGTTGGGTGGACCGGGAGCTCCTACAATGAGCAGTTCTTC	CSVGWTGSSYNEQFF
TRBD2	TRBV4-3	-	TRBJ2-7	TGCGCCAGCAGCCCGTCTAGCGGGGGGACCTACGAGCAGTACTTC	CASSPSSGGTYEQYF
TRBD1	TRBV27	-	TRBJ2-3	TGTGCCAGCAGTTTAAAGGGACAGGGGTGGAAACCAGATACGCAGTATTTT	CASSLKGQGWKPDTQYF
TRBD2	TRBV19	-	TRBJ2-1	TGTGCCAGTAGTATCGGTCCGACTAGCGGGAGATTCTACAATGAGCAGTTCTTC	CASSIGPTSGRFYNEQFF